What follows is one T cell receptor beta chain and its context. The sample is drawn from a study of STAT5B mutations in CD4+ large granular lymphocyte leukemia. Study in general: The CDR3 'QG' motif was associated with a particular HLA allele among healthy donors.

Healthy controls were blood donor buffy coats. Only in-frame clones appear in the TCRdb table, and some are missing; sequencing was by immunoSEQ multiplex PCR. This repertoire shows under 40,000 clones, approximately 72% found once; its top ten account for over 2.5%. Sequenced material: CD4+ T cells from blood buffy coats. The clonotype was recovered from a human donor in good health.

The CDR3 is CASSAQGTTVYEQYF. In DNA, the CDR3 is TGTGCCAGCTCCGCACAGGGGACCACCGTCTACGAGCAGTACTTC. The V and J genes are TRBV18 and TRBJ2-7; TRBD1 aligns across 7 bases. With 6 bases clipped from V and 3 bases from J, the junction kept 11 bases outside the gene matches. This CDR3 spans 15 amino acids. Germline assignment: CDR1 KGHSH and CDR2 LQKENI.